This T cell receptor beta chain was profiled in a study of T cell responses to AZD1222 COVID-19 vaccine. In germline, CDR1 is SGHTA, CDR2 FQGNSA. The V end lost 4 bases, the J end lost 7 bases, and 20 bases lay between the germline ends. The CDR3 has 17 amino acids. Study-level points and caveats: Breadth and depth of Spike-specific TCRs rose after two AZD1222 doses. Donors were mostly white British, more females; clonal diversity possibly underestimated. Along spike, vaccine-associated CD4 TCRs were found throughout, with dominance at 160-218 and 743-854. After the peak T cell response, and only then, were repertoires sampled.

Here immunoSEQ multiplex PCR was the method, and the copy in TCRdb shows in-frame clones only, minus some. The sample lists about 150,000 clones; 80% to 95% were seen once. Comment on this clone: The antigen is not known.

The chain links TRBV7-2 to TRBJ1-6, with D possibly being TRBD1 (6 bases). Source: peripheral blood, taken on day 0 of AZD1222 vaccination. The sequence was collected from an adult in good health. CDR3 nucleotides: TGTGCCAGCAGCTCGTATCCTAGGACAGACCTAAATTCACCCCTCCACTTT. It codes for CASSSYPRTDLNSPLHF. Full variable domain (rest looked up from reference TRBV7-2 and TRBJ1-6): GAGVSQSPSNKVTEKGKDVELRCDPISGHTALYWYRQSLGQGLEFLIYFQGNSAPDKSGLPSDRFSAERTGGSVSTLTIQRTQQEDSAVYLCASSSYPRTDLNSPLHFGNGTRLTVT.